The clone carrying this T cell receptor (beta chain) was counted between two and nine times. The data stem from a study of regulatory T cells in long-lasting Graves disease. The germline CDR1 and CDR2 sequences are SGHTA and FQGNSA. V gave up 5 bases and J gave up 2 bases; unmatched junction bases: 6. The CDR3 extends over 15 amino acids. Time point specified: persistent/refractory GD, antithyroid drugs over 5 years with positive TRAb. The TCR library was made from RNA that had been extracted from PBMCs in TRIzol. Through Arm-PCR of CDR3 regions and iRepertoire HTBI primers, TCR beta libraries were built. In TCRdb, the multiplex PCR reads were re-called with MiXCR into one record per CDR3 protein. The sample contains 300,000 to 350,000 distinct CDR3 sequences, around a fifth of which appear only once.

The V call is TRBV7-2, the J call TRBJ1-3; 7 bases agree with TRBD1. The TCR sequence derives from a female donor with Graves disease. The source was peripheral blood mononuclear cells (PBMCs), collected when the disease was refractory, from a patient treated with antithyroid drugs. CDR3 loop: CASSPRQGPGNTIYF. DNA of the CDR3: TGTGCCAGCAGCCCCCGACAGGGCCCTGGAAACACCATATATTTT.